This T cell receptor (beta chain) was recovered during a study of T cell responses to AZD1222 COVID-19 vaccine (dated by TCRdb to about 2021). Background for the entire study: TCR sequencing covered 230 to 250 trial participants: about 210 given two doses of AZD1222 and 26 given two doses of MenACWY control vaccine. Trial participants were enrolled by age into 18-55, 56-69 and 70-plus year subgroups, with approximately 160, 26 and 62 TCR-sequenced participants respectively.

The sample's time point label is to be understood as: about 28 days (+/-7) after the second vaccine dose. AZD1222 recipients whose second dose came at about 4 weeks and those whose second dose came at about 12 weeks were combined into one group, since spike-specific TCR depth and breadth did not differ between the two schedules. Samples from vaccinated people were obtained from the UK trials COV001 and COV002, which included a single-blind randomized controlled phase 2/3 trial of AZD1222 (ChAdOx1 nCoV-19) in healthy adults. Trial participant PBMC samples were collected at day 0 and day 28 after the second dose for TCRbeta chain sequencing. Overall study outcomes, separate from this receptor: A significant rise in spike-specific TCR breadth and depth was observed after two AZD1222 doses relative to day 0 and relative to MenACWY recipients. Because no samples from the day 14 peak response were available, repertoires could be characterized only after the peak T cell response. Participants were mostly white British, with more females than males. The authors suggested clonal diversity may have been underestimated. Epitopes outside the regions mutated in the B.1.351 and B.1.1.7 variants were reportedly recognized by nearly half of the unique spike-specific TCRs. Conclusions about previously exposed vaccinees were limited because only six or seven AZD1222 recipients were SARS-CoV-2 seropositive at baseline. Vaccine-associated CD4 TCRs spanned the whole spike protein, with dominant responses in regions 160-218 and 743-854. The 56-69-year group was small, and its depth increase did not reach significance, likely because of low power.

The CDR3 regions of human TCRbeta chains were subjected to immunosequencing. Under the source paper's analysis protocol: TCRs in the repertoires were compared against a reference library of SARS-CoV-2-specific TCRs that had been generated with the MIRA antigen-specificity platform. Breadth was defined as the fraction of unique TCRs that were SARS-CoV-2-associated. Depth was defined as the fraction of total T cells that were SARS-CoV-2-associated. Using the MIRA data, each spike-specific TCR was assigned both to the spike region to which the TCR was reactive and to a CD4 or CD8 class. Log10-transformed breadth and depth values were compared by one-way ANOVA with Sidak's multiple comparisons tests. The immuneACCESS repertoire file appears here via TCRdb, limited to in-frame rearrangements. These files lack a portion of the clones; in checked studies, under half of the deficit traces to unresolved V genes, and the cause of the others is not known. That table furnishes V, J and clone size, whereas the DNA furnished D and trimming. The sample records approximately 80,000 clones, 70% to 90% of which are singletons. Around an eighth of the sample belongs to the ten largest clones.

Trimming accounts for 3 bases at V and 4 bases at J, while the number of junction bases matched to no gene is 2. The CDR3 contains 14 residues, cysteine and phenylalanine counted. Of the read, only the CDR3 DNA is kept; its 42 bases are in frame from base 1. The germline V gene provides CDR1 SGHTA and CDR2 FQGNSA. For this clone: Its antigen has not been determined. Qualities for individual bases were not recorded, and no much larger clone is one base off.

The V and J segments used are TRBV7-2 and TRBJ1-3; the central 8 bases match TRBD1. Here the sequenced sample was peripheral blood, taken 28 days after the second AZD1222 dose. This TCR was recovered from an adult who received the AZD1222 COVID-19 vaccine. The CDR3 protein: CASSFGQGGNTIYF. The DNA sequence reads TGTGCCAGCAGCTTTGGACAGGGCGGAAACACCATATATTTT.